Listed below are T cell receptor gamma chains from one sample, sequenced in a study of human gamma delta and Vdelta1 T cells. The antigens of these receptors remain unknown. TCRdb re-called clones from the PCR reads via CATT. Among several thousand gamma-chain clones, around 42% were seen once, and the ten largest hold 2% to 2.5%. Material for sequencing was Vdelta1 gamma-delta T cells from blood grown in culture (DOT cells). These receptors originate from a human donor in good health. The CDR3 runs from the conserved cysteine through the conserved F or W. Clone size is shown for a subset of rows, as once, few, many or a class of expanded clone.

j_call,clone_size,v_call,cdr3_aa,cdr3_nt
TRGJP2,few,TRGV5,CATWDRGPNWIKTF,TGTGCCACCTGGGACAGGGGGCCAAATTGGATCAAGACGTTT
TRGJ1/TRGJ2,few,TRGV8,CATWDRPRHKKLF,TGTGCCACCTGGGATAGGCCTCGGCATAAGAAACTCTTT
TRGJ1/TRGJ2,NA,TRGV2,CATWDGLRYKKLF,TGTGCCACCTGGGACGGGCTTCGATATAAGAAACTCTTT
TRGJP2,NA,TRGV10,CAAWDGVGWIKTF,TGTGCCGCGTGGGATGGGGTGGGGTGGATCAAGACGTTT
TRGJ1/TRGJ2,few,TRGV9,CALWEVRNYYKKLF,TGTGCCTTGTGGGAGGTGCGGAATTATTATAAGAAACTCTTT
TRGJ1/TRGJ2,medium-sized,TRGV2,CATWDGQRYKKLF,TGTGCCACCTGGGACGGGCAGAGATATAAGAAACTCTTT
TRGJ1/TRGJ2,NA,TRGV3,CATWDRRDYYKKLF,TGTGCCACCTGGGACAGGCGCGATTATTATAAGAAACTCTTT
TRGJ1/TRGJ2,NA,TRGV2,CATWDGPGKLF,TGTGCCACCTGGGACGGGCCAGGGAAACTCTTT
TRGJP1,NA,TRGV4,CATWDRMGWFKIF,TGTGCCACCTGGGATCGAATGGGTTGGTTCAAGATATTT
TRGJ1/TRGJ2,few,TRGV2,CATWDGPVEKLF,TGTGCCACCTGGGACGGGCCGGTAGAGAAACTCTTT
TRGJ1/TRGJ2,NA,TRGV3,CATWDGRFKKLF,TGTGCCACCTGGGACGGTCGTTTCAAGAAACTCTTT
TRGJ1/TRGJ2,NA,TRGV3,CATWDAPRYYKKLF,TGTGCCACCTGGGACGCCCCAAGGTATTATAAGAAACTCTTT
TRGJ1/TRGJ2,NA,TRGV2,CATWDVLLYKKLF,TGTGCCACCTGGGACGTACTTCTTTATAAGAAACTCTTT
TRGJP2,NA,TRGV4,CATWDGLYSSDWIKTF,TGTGCCACCTGGGATGGGCTGTATAGTAGTGATTGGATCAAGACGTTT
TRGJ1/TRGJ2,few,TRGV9,CALWEGGYKKLF,TGTGCCTTGTGGGAGGGGGGTTATAAGAAACTCTTT
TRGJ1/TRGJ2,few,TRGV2,CATWDGIKKLF,TGTGCCACCTGGGACGGGATCAAGAAACTCTTT
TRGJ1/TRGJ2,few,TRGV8,CATWPCIKKLF,TGTGCCACCTGGCCCTGTATTAAGAAACTCTTT
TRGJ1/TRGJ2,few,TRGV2,CATRKFRHYYKKLF,TGTGCCACCCGCAAGTTTAGACATTATTATAAGAAACTCTTT
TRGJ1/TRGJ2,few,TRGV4,CATWDVPLYYKKLF,TGTGCCACCTGGGATGTGCCCCTTTATTATAAGAAACTCTTT
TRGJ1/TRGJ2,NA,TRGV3,CATWDRHGYYKKLF,TGTGCCACCTGGGACAGGCATGGTTATTATAAGAAACTCTTT
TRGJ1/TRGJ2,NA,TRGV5,CATWDSDVNYKKLF,TGTGCCACCTGGGACAGTGATGTTAATTATAAGAAACTCTTT
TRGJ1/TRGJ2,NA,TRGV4,CATPDGYKKLF,TGTGCCACCCCCGATGGGTATAAGAAACTCTTT
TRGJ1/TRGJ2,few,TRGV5,CATWDPENYYKKLF,TGTGCCACCTGGGACCCCGAGAATTATTATAAGAAACTCTTT
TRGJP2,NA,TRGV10,CAAWDSTGSSDWIKTF,TGTGCTGCGTGGGATTCAACCGGGAGTAGTGATTGGATCAAGACGTTT
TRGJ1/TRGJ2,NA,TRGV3,CATWDRVVYYKKLF,TGTGCCACCTGGGACAGGGTAGTATATTATAAGAAACTCTTT
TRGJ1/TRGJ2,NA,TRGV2,CATWDERNYYKKLF,TGTGCCACCTGGGACGAGAGAAATTATTATAAGAAACTCTTT
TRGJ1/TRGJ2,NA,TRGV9,CALWEAYSYKKLF,TGTGCCTTGTGGGAGGCCTACTCTTATAAGAAACTCTTT
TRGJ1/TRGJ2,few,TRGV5,CATWEADKKLF,TGTGCCACCTGGGAGGCAGATAAGAAACTCTTT
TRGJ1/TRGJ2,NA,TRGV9,CALWEVVAEKLF,TGTGCCTTGTGGGAGGTGGTGGCTGAGAAACTCTTT
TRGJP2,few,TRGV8,CATWTRGDWIKTF,TGTGCCACCTGGACCCGGGGTGATTGGATCAAGACGTTT
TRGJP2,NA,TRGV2,CATWDGPEGSDWIKTF,TGTGCCACCTGGGACGGGCCAGAGGGTAGTGATTGGATCAAGACGTTT
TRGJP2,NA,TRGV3,CATWDRRGSSDWIKTF,TGTGCCACCTGGGACAGGCGGGGTAGTAGTGATTGGATCAAGACGTTT
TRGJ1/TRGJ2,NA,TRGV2,CATWDGGYYKKLF,TGTGCCACCTGGGACGGCGGTTATTATAAGAAACTCTTT
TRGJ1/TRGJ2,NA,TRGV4,CATRDRDYKKLF,TGTGCCACCCGGGACAGGGATTATAAGAAACTCTTT
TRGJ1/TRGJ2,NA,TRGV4,CATWDEGVNYYKKLF,TGTGCCACCTGGGACGAGGGCGTGAATTATTATAAGAAACTCTTT
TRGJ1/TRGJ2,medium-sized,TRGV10,CAAWDYKKLF,TGTGCTGCGTGGGATTATAAGAAACTCTTT
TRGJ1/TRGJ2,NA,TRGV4,CATWDGPGVKLF,TGTGCCACCTGGGATGGGCCCGGTGTGAAACTCTTT
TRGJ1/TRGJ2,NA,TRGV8,CATWPSYYKKLF,TGTGCCACCTGGCCTTCTTATTATAAGAAACTCTTT
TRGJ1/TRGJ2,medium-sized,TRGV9,CALWEKNYYKKLF,TGTGCCTTGTGGGAGAAGAATTATTATAAGAAACTCTTT
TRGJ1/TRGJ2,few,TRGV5,CATWDRPADYKKLF,TGTGCCACCTGGGACAGGCCGGCGGATTATAAGAAACTCTTT
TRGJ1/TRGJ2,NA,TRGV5,CATWDRLDRKLF,TGTGCCACCTGGGACAGGCTGGATAGGAAACTCTTT
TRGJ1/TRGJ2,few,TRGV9,CALWVEAVYKKLF,TGTGCCTTGTGGGTTGAGGCGGTTTATAAGAAACTCTTT
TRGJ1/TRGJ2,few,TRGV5,CATSEKNYYKKLF,TGTGCCACCTCAGAAAAAAATTATTATAAGAAACTCTTT
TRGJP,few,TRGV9,CALFVLGKKIKVF,TGTGCCTTGTTCGTCCTGGGCAAAAAAATCAAGGTATTT
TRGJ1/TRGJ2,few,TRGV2,CATWDGIKKLF,TGTGCCACCTGGGACGGAATTAAGAAACTCTTT
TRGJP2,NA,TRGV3,CATWDRLCDWIKTF,TGTGCCACCTGGGACAGGCTCTGTGATTGGATCAAGACGTTT